This entry is about one T cell receptor (beta chain). What it binds is unknown. This entry belongs to a study of cytomegalovirus exposure and HLA in healthy donors. The wider study: From HLA-typed donors, an early data release held tens of millions of unique TCRs. General observations from the study: Several of the most significant clusters were apparently associated with common viral pathogens in a later analysis.

Germline CDR1 is SGHAT and CDR2 is FQNNGV. Trimming took 1 base from V and 5 from J, leaving 14 bases between them. CDR3 length equals 15 residues. PCR employed 60 Vbeta and 13 Jbeta primers. Sequencing used immunoSEQ multiplex PCR; TCRdb keeps in-frame clones, though not all of them. The sample comprises about 140,000 clones, nearly 80% of which are singletons, and around an eighth rests with the top ten. The rearrangement links TRBV11-2 to TRBJ2-5, with TRBD1 as a possible D gene (6 bases). The TCR sequence derives from a woman between 35 and 50 years old in good health and CMV-seronegative. The specimen was PBMCs. In DNA form, the CDR3 reads TGTGCCAGCAGCTTAGCGGGGCAGGGGTGGGAGACCCAGTACTTC. Its translation is CASSLAGQGWETQYF. Using reference TRBV11-2 and TRBJ2-5 for the parts outside the CDR3, the full variable domain is EAGVAQSPRYKIIEKRQSVAFWCNPISGHATLYWYQQILGQGPKLLIQFQNNGVVDDSQLPKDRFSAERLKGVDSTLKIQPAKLEDSAVYLCASSLAGQGWETQYFGPGTRLLVL.